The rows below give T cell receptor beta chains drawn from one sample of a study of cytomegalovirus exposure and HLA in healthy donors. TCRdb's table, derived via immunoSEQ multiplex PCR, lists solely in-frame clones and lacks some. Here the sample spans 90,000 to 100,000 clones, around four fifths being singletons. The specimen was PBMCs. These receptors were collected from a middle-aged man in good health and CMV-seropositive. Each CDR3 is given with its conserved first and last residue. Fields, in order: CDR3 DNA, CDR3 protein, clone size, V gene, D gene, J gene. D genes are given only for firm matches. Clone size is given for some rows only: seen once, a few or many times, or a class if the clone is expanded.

DNA: TGTGCCAGCAGCGCCCGGTCCCAAGAGACCCAGTACTTC; CDR3: CASSARSQETQYF; size: -; V: TRBV7-2; D: -; J: TRBJ2-5
DNA: TGTGCCAGCAGCTTGAACGGGGGATCAGCCAAAAACATTCAGTACTTC; CDR3: CASSLNGGSAKNIQYF; size: -; V: TRBV5-4; D: -; J: TRBJ2-4
DNA: TGTGCCAGCAGGTGGGGACAGGTCAATTCACCCCTCCACTTT; CDR3: CASRWGQVNSPLHF; size: -; V: TRBV27; D: TRBD1; J: TRBJ1-6
DNA: TGTGCCAGCAGTTTGGGAGGGACTAATGAAAAACTGTTTTTT; CDR3: CASSLGGTNEKLFF; size: -; V: TRBV28; D: -; J: TRBJ1-4
DNA: TGTGCCAGCAGTGACAAGGGACAGGGGGCAAGGCAGCCCCAGCATTTT; CDR3: CASSDKGQGARQPQHF; size: -; V: TRBV6-1; D: TRBD1; J: TRBJ1-5
DNA: TGTGCCAGCAACGTTGGGCTAGCGGGAGGGCCCGGATACAATGAGCAGTTCTTC; CDR3: CASNVGLAGGPGYNEQFF; size: -; V: TRBV28; D: TRBD2; J: TRBJ2-1
DNA: TGTGCCAGCAGCTTAGGGACAGGGGGCTCAGTAGCAGATACGCAGTATTTT; CDR3: CASSLGTGGSVADTQYF; size: few; V: TRBV7-9; D: TRBD1; J: TRBJ2-3
DNA: TGTGCCAGCAGTTTAAGGGGGCCTGGAGGGTACGAGCAGTACTTC; CDR3: CASSLRGPGGYEQYF; size: -; V: TRBV27; D: -; J: TRBJ2-7
DNA: TGTGCCAGCAGCCCTCAACAGGGTTATAATTCACCCCTCCACTTT; CDR3: CASSPQQGYNSPLHF; size: -; V: TRBV5-4; D: -; J: TRBJ1-6
DNA: TGTGCCAGCAGTGAAGCGCGAGACACTGAAGCTTTCTTT; CDR3: CASSEARDTEAFF; size: -; V: TRBV6-1; D: -; J: TRBJ1-1
DNA: TGTGCCAGCAGCCCCCCCACGGGACAGGGGGTAGTCGGGGAGCTGTTTTTT; CDR3: CASSPPTGQGVVGELFF; size: -; V: TRBV7-9; D: TRBD1; J: TRBJ2-2
DNA: TGTGCCAGCAGCTTAACAGCGGGGGGGCCGGAATTCTTC; CDR3: CASSLTAGGPEFF; size: -; V: TRBV11-3; D: TRBD2; J: TRBJ2-1
DNA: TGTGCCAGCAGCAAAGCCGGGACAGCCCTCAACTATGGCTACACCTTC; CDR3: CASSKAGTALNYGYTF; size: few; V: TRBV21-1; D: -; J: TRBJ1-2
DNA: TGTGCCAGCAGCTTGGACAGGGGGCATGCTTTCTTT; CDR3: CASSLDRGHAFF; size: few; V: TRBV5-6; D: TRBD1; J: TRBJ1-1
DNA: TGTGCCAGCAGCCAAGGTACCACGGGGCAAGAGACCCAGTACTTC; CDR3: CASSQGTTGQETQYF; size: few; V: TRBV4-2; D: -; J: TRBJ2-5
DNA: TGTGCCAGCAGCTCCACTAGCGGGAGTCCCGGGGAGCTGTTTTTT; CDR3: CASSSTSGSPGELFF; size: -; V: TRBV7-2; D: TRBD2; J: TRBJ2-2
DNA: TGTGCCAGCAGTTTAAGCGGGAGGTCCTCCTACGAGCAGTACTTC; CDR3: CASSLSGRSSYEQYF; size: few; V: TRBV27; D: TRBD2; J: TRBJ2-7
DNA: TGCGTCTCTAGCGGGGTATACAATGAGCAGTTCTTC; CDR3: CVSSGVYNEQFF; size: -; V: TRBV29-1; D: TRBD2; J: TRBJ2-1
DNA: TGTGCCAGCAGGACGGACAGGGTCTTCGACAATGAGCAGTTCTTC; CDR3: CASRTDRVFDNEQFF; size: -; V: TRBV2; D: TRBD1; J: TRBJ2-1
DNA: TGTGCCAGCAGCTTAGACGGAAGACTGTGGTATGGCTACACCTTC; CDR3: CASSLDGRLWYGYTF; size: -; V: TRBV7-9; D: -; J: TRBJ1-2
DNA: TGTGCCAGCAGCAGAGGGGGGGGTGTGGCGGGAAACACCATATATTTT; CDR3: CASSRGGGVAGNTIYF; size: -; V: TRBV9; D: -; J: TRBJ1-3
DNA: TGTGCCAGCGGCCGGGACAGAGGCTACGAGCAGTACTTC; CDR3: CASGRDRGYEQYF; size: -; V: TRBV27; D: TRBD1; J: TRBJ2-7
DNA: TGTGCCAGCAGTTACTCGCAGGACTATGGCTACACCTTC; CDR3: CASSYSQDYGYTF; size: medium-sized; V: TRBV6-6; D: -; J: TRBJ1-2